Below, one TCR beta chain is given with its context. Its antigen is not identified. 13 Jbeta primers and 60 Vbeta primers were used for the PCR. Here immunoSEQ multiplex PCR was the method, and the copy in TCRdb shows in-frame clones only, minus some. The sample holds around 180,000 clones, over 70% seen once. The sample comes from a study of cytomegalovirus exposure and HLA in healthy donors. General study findings and limits: According to the study, 160 or so TCR beta chains were cytomegalovirus-associated.

The CDR3 length is 15 residues. Losses at the gene ends were 5 bases for V and 3 bases for J; bases not matched to a gene: 9. Germline V gene lookup returns CDR1 MDHEN and CDR2 SYDVKM. This sequence originates from a young woman in good health and CMV-seropositive. Source material: PBMCs. The chain couples TRBV28 to TRBJ1-2, with 7 bases aligning to TRBD1. The CDR3 loop reads CASSSPTGSDYGYTF. CDR3 nucleotides: TGTGCCAGCAGTAGCCCGACAGGGTCGGACTATGGCTACACCTTC.